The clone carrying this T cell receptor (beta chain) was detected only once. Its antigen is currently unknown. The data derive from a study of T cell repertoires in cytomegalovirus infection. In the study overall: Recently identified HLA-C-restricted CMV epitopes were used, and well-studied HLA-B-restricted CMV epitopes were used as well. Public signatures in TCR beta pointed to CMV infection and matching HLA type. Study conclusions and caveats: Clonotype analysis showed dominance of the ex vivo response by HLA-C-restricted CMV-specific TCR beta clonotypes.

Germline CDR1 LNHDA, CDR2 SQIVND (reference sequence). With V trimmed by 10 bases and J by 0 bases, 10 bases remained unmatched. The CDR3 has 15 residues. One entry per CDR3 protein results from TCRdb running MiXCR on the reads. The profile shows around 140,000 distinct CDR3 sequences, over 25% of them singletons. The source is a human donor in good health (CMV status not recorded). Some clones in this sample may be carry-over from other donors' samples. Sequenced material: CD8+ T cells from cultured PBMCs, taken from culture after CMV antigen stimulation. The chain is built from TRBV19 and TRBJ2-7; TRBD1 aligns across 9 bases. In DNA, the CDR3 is TGTGCCACTCGCGAGACAGGGGGGAGCTCCTACGAGCAGTACTTC. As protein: CATRETGGSSYEQYF.